The 28 T cell receptor beta chains presented below share a single source sample, sequenced in a study of CD8 T cells in Susac syndrome. About 0.5 to 1 ug RNA was reverse transcribed with random hexamers. In TCRdb, the immunoSEQ multiplex PCR reads were re-called with MiXCR into one record per CDR3 protein. There are 200,000 or so distinct CDR3 sequences in the sample; around 90% occur only once, and around 0.15% lies in the top ten. Specimen: CD8+ T cells from PBMCs. The receptor set was obtained from a human donor with multiple sclerosis.

This sequence joins TRBV18 and TRBJ1-2; 7 nucleotides align to TRBD1. The junction had 10 bases not matched to a gene; V was cut back by 4 bases and J by 14 bases. The CDR3 length is 12 residues. Per germline, CDR1 KGHSH and CDR2 LQKENI. CDR3 sequence: CASSLTDEGATF. In DNA, the CDR3 is TGTGCCAGCTCACTAACCGACGAGGGGGCAACCTTC. Looking up the rest from reference TRBV18 and TRBJ1-2 gives the full variable domain: NAGVMQNPRHLVRRRGQEARLRCSPMKGHSHVYWYRQLPEEGLKFMVYLQKENIIDESGMPKERFSAEFPKEGPSILRIQQVVRGDSAAYFCASSLTDEGATFGSGTRLTVV.

The chain employs TRBV7-9 and TRBJ2-1, with unresolved D. V lost 2 bases, J lost 6 bases, and 5 bases lay in between. CDR1 is SEHNR, CDR2 FQNEAQ, per germline (reference sequence). CDR3 length: 12 amino acids. CDR3 protein: CASSLYINEQFF. The CDR3 bases are TGTGCCAGCAGCTTATACATCAATGAGCAGTTCTTC.

This chain connects TRBV20-1 to TRBJ2-1; D call uncertain. CDR3 length equals 12 residues. CDR1 DFQATT and CDR2 SNEGSKA come from the germline V gene (reference sequence). The V and J ends lost 0 bases and 6 bases respectively, with 6 bases between them. CDR3 nucleotide sequence: TGCAGTGCTAGAGAACACCCCAATGAGCAGTTCTTC. Encoded protein: CSAREHPNEQFF.

This chain links TRBV15 with TRBJ2-7, with TRBD1 matching 8 bases. CDR3 length: 15 amino acids. J gave up 1 base and V 8 bases, and 10 bases lay outside the gene matches. Germline V gene data show CDR1 as LNHNV and CDR2 as YYDKDF (reference sequence). CDR3 loop: CATGQGALGSYEQYF. Here the CDR3 DNA reads TGTGCCACCGGTCAGGGGGCCCTCGGGTCCTACGAGCAGTACTTC.

V and J are TRBV7-3 and TRBJ2-3, with 8 nucleotides matching TRBD2. Germline values: CDR1 SGHTA, CDR2 FQGTGA. J was trimmed by 1 base and V by 5 bases; bases with no gene match: 5. The length of the CDR3 is 15 residues. In DNA, the CDR3 is TGTGCCAGCAGCGACCGGGGGGGCGGCACAGATACGCAGTATTTT. It specifies CASSDRGGGTDTQYF.

This chain joins TRBV6-6 and TRBJ2-5; D is undetermined. The V gene lost 4 bases and the J gene lost 0 bases, with 9 bases spanning the gap. The CDR3 sequence is 14 residues long. Per the germline V gene, CDR1 is MNHNY and CDR2 is SVGAGI (reference sequence). CDR3 in DNA: TGTGCCAGCAGTTTCCGGACCAACCAAGAGACCCAGTACTTC. It is translated as CASSFRTNQETQYF.

V gene TRBV19 combines with J gene TRBJ1-4; D is undetermined. The CDR3 has 13 residues. Trimming pared 7 bases from V and 5 bases from J, leaving 11 bases between. The germline V gene encodes CDR1 LNHDA and CDR2 SQIVND (reference sequence). The CDR3 DNA reads as TGTGCCAGTACGGGAGCTAGGAATGAAAAACTGTTTTTT. Its protein is CASTGARNEKLFF.

The chain is built from TRBV3-1 and TRBJ2-5, with D tentatively TRBD2 (7 bases). The germline gives CDR1 LGHDT, CDR2 YNNKEL (reference sequence). This CDR3 region has 20 residues. V was shortened by 2 bases and J by 2 bases, with 27 bases between the two germline ends. The DNA for the CDR3 is TGTGCCAGCAGCCAAAGCCTATTTTTCGGGGGGCAGGGCCCTCAAGAGACCCAGTACTTC. This translates into CASSQSLFFGGQGPQETQYF.

The V gene is TRBV4-2, the J gene TRBJ1-1; TRBD1 aligns across 9 bases. After removal of 4 bases from V and 5 bases from J, the junction contained 8 bases not matched to a gene. The CDR3 is 15 residues long. Germline V gene lookup returns CDR1 LGHNA and CDR2 YNFKEQ. The CDR3 region has the DNA TGTGCCAGCAGCCTTCTGACAGGGGGAGGAACTGAAGCTTTCTTT. As protein: CASSLLTGGGTEAFF.

This clonotype occurred once. The chain joins TRBV12-3 or TRBV12-4 to TRBJ2-3; TRBD2 agrees at 11 bases. This CDR3 region has 13 residues. With V trimmed by 10 bases and J by 4 bases, 4 bases remained unmatched. The CDR3 DNA sequence: TGTGCCATTACTAGCGGGGGTGCAGATACGCAGTATTTT. Its protein is CAITSGGADTQYF.

The chain recombines TRBV12-3 or TRBV12-4 with TRBJ1-2, with D maybe TRBD1 (5 bases). The germline V and J ends were trimmed by 6 bases and 7 bases, with 12 bases remaining between them. The CDR3 is 12 residues long. CDR3: CASREGRGGYTF. The CDR3, as DNA: TGTGCCAGCAGGGAGGGGAGGGGTGGCTACACCTTC.

The genes are TRBV27 and TRBJ2-1; 7 bases align to TRBD2. This CDR3 has 18 amino acids. Germline trimming cut 5 bases from V and 0 bases from J; bases unmatched to any gene: 13. Germline V gives CDR1 MNHEY, CDR2 SMNVEV (reference sequence). The CDR3 DNA sequence: TGTGCCAGCAGTCCGTGGACTAGTGGACCTAGCTCCTACAATGAGCAGTTCTTC. Residues: CASSPWTSGPSSYNEQFF.

The chain couples TRBV5-1 to TRBJ1-1; D gene unclear. The CDR3 has 13 amino acids. Germline V lookup: CDR1 SGHRS, CDR2 YFSETQ. V was cut by 3 bases and J by 6 bases, with 12 bases left in between. CDR3 residues: CASSSGVSPEAFF. DNA of the CDR3: TGCGCCAGCAGCTCTGGCGTCTCCCCTGAAGCTTTCTTT. Together with reference TRBV5-1 and TRBJ1-1, the CDR3 gives the full variable domain: KAGVTQTPRYLIKTRGQQVTLSCSPISGHRSVSWYQQTPGQGLQFLFEYFSETQRNKGNFPGRFSGRQFSNSRSEMNVSTLELGDSALYLCASSSGVSPEAFFGQGTRLTVV.

Here the CDR3 DNA reads TGCAGCGTAATGGGCGGGAGCTCCTACGAGCAGTACTTC. Translated: CSVMGGSSYEQYF. This chain uses TRBV29-1 with TRBJ2-7; 7 bases line up with TRBD2. After removal of 6 bases from V and 0 bases from J, the junction contained 5 bases not matched to a gene. Germline CDR1 reads SQVTM; CDR2 reads ANQGSEA. The CDR3 has 13 amino acids.

The table lists this clonotype with a count of one. The V gene is TRBV7-3, the J gene TRBJ2-7; D call uncertain. The CDR3 has 13 amino acids. Germline V lookup: CDR1 SGHTA, CDR2 FQGTGA. The V gene lost 3 bases and the J gene lost 6 bases, with 12 bases spanning the gap. The CDR3 DNA follows: TGTGCCAGCAGCTTCCAGTCCCCCTCCGAGCAGTACTTC. Protein: CASSFQSPSEQYF.

The genes are TRBV13 and TRBJ1-2; maybe TRBD1 (5 bases). Trimming removed 1 base from V and 8 bases from J, with 23 bases in between. Germline CDR1 is PRHDT and CDR2 is FYEKMQ (reference sequence). The CDR3 has 17 amino acids. The CDR3 DNA reads as TGTGCCAGCAGCTTAGCCCACGCGCCAGGGATCGGTGGGGGCTACACCTTC. It translates to CASSLAHAPGIGGGYTF.

CDR3 bases: TGTGCCAGCAGTTACTCTGGGGGGGATCAGCCCCAGCATTTT. It yields the protein CASSYSGGDQPQHF. The chain joins TRBV6-6 to TRBJ1-5, with a weak D call TRBD1 (5 bases). Trimming removed 0 bases from V and 5 bases from J, with 8 bases in between. CDR3 length: 14 amino acids. Germline V CDR1 and CDR2: MNHNY, SVGAGI (reference sequence).

The rearrangement links TRBV4-1 to TRBJ2-5; no clear D. V was clipped by 1 base and J by 5 bases, with 11 bases between them. Germline V CDR1 and CDR2: MGHRA, YSYEKL. This CDR3 region has 14 residues. CDR3 coding DNA: TGCGCCAGCAGCCAAGTACTGGGGATGGAGACCCAGTACTTC. It translates to CASSQVLGMETQYF.

The chain uses TRBV4-1 and TRBJ2-7, with TRBD1 identical over 8 bases. This CDR3 has 15 amino acids. From germline, CDR1 is MGHRA and CDR2 YSYEKL. J was trimmed by 3 bases and V by 0 bases; bases with no gene match: 4. CDR3 bases: TGCGCCAGCAGCCAAGATCCAACAGGGGGCTACGAGCAGTACTTC. Translating gives CASSQDPTGGYEQYF.

This chain links TRBV5-6 with TRBJ1-2, with unresolved D. Trimming removed 4 bases at V and 3 bases at J, with 16 bases between. The CDR3 extends over 15 amino acids. Germline loops: CDR1 SGHDT, CDR2 YYEEEE. CDR3 in DNA: TGTGCCAGCAGCCCATTGGTGGTTTTGGACTATGGCTACACCTTC. Protein product: CASSPLVVLDYGYTF.

This clonotype was found a few times. Mismatch with germline at one junction end may stem from a read error. The rearrangement links TRBV7-2 to TRBJ2-7; no clear D gene. The CDR3 is 12 amino acids. Germline V gene data show CDR1 as SGHTA and CDR2 as FQGNSA. The CDR3 DNA reads TGTGCCAGCAGTTTAGTAACCTACGAGCAGTACTTC. Amino acid sequence: CASSLVTYEQYF.

The genes are TRBV20-1 and TRBJ2-7, with 7 bases that match TRBD2. Per the germline V gene, CDR1 is DFQATT and CDR2 is SNEGSKA (reference sequence). After removal of 0 bases from V and 2 bases from J, the junction contained 7 bases not matched to a gene. This CDR3 has 15 amino acids. The CDR3 DNA reads as TGCAGTGCTAGAGATGTGGCGGGAGTTCCCTACGAGCAGTACTTC. It translates to CSARDVAGVPYEQYF.

V usage is TRBV19 and J usage is TRBJ2-6, with a possible D match to TRBD2 (5 bases). From germline, CDR1 is LNHDA and CDR2 SQIVND (reference sequence). CDR3 length: 19 amino acids. Trimming removed 1 base from V and 4 bases from J, with 20 bases in between. Here the CDR3 reads CASSIVGGSYSGGANVLTF. CDR3 DNA: TGTGCCAGTAGTATAGTGGGCGGGTCCTACTCGGGAGGGGCCAACGTCCTGACTTTC.

The rearrangement joins TRBV13 to TRBJ2-7; maybe TRBD2 (5 bases). CDR1 and CDR2 from the germline V gene are PRHDT and FYEKMQ (reference sequence). Trimming took off 0 bases at V and 6 bases at J, with 12 bases between the two ends. The CDR3 sequence is 14 residues long. Here the CDR3 DNA reads TGTGCCAGCAGCTTAGGCTCCCTGGAGGTCGAGCAGTACTTC. The encoded protein is CASSLGSLEVEQYF.

This chain joins TRBV5-1 and TRBJ2-3, with D possibly called TRBD1 or TRBD2 (5 bases each). CDR1 is SGHRS and CDR2 is YFSETQ in the germline V gene. CDR3 length: 15 residues. The V and J ends lost 4 bases and 4 bases respectively, with 16 bases between them. The CDR3 nucleotides read TGCGCCAGCAGCGAGAGGGACCGCAGGGCAGATACGCAGTATTTT. Protein product: CASSERDRRADTQYF.

The chain is built from TRBV24-1 and TRBJ1-3; no definite D call. CDR1 KGHDR and CDR2 SFDVKD come from the germline V gene. The CDR3 totals 16 residues. V was shortened by 4 bases and J by 4 bases, with 16 bases between the two germline ends. Here the CDR3 reads CATSDRSTHLGNTIYF. As DNA, the CDR3 is TGTGCCACCAGTGACCGGAGCACCCACTTAGGAAACACCATATATTTT.

This sequence joins TRBV7-9 and TRBJ1-1; unclear D gene. V was cut by 1 base and J by 1 base, with 13 bases left in between. CDR1 SEHNR and CDR2 FQNEAQ come from the germline V gene (reference sequence). The CDR3 runs 16 residues. CDR3: CASSLESGRQNTEAFF. The CDR3 DNA reads TGTGCCAGCAGCTTAGAGTCCGGACGGCAGAACACTGAAGCTTTCTTT.

This chain joins TRBV7-9 and TRBJ1-6; unclear D gene. Germline V gene data show CDR1 as SEHNR and CDR2 as FQNEAQ (reference sequence). This CDR3 is built from 14 residues. V was clipped by 4 bases and J by 8 bases, with 12 bases between them. CDR3 in amino acids: CASSSPDKDSPLHF. For the CDR3, the DNA is TGTGCCAGCAGCTCCCCCGACAAGGATTCACCCCTCCACTTT. Variable domain in full (rest from reference TRBV7-9 and TRBJ1-6): DTGVSQNPRHKITKRGQNVTFRCDPISEHNRLYWYRQTLGQGPEFLTYFQNEAQLEKSRLLSDRFSAERPKGSFSTLEIQRTEQGDSAMYLCASSSPDKDSPLHFGNGTRLTVT.